This TCR beta chain was sequenced during a study of beta chain features in type 1 diabetes. The wider study: The study found patients and healthy donors alike in age, gender and cell yields. Study-wide results and limits: VDJ junctions sequenced from type 1 diabetes patients showed fewer insertions and more deletions. People with Type 1 diabetes carried modestly yet significantly shorter TCRB CDR3s in all four CD4+ subsets.

This CDR3 region has 15 residues. Trimming removed 5 bases from V and 6 bases from J; junction bases left unmatched: 5. Per the germline V gene, CDR1 is MNHEY and CDR2 is SVGAGI. Every isolated RNA sample was fully reverse transcribed, so sequencing captured expressed TCRB transcripts. The repertoire was sequenced with immunoSEQ multiplex PCR; TCRdb's copy has only in-frame clones and lacks some. The data show 23,000 or so clones, roughly 66% seen once. Of note for this clone: Antigen: not known.

The sequencing sample was made of Tregs from blood. The V gene is TRBV6-5, the J gene TRBJ2-2; 11 nucleotides align to TRBD2. The source is a young man with type 1 diabetes. The DNA of the CDR3 is TGTGCCAGCAGTCCCCTAGCGGGAGGTTCCGGGGAGCTGTTTTTT. Translation gives CASSPLAGGSGELFF.